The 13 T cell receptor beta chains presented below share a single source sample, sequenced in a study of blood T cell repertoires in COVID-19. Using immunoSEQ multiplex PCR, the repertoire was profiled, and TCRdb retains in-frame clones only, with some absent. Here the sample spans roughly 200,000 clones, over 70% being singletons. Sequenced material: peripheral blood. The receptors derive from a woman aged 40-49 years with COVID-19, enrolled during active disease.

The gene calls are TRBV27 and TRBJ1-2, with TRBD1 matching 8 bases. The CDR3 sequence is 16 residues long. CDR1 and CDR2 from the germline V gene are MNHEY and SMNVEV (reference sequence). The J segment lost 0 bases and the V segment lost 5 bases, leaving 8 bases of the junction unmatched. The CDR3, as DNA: TGTGCCAGCAGTCCTACAGGGGGATGGGCTAACTATGGCTACACCTTC. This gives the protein CASSPTGGWANYGYTF.

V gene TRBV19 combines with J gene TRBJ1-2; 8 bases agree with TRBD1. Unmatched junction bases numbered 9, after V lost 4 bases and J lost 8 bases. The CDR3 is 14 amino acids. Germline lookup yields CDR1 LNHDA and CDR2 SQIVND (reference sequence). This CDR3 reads CASSTVDRVQGYTF. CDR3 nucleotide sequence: TGTGCCAGTAGTACGGTGGACAGGGTGCAGGGCTACACCTTC.

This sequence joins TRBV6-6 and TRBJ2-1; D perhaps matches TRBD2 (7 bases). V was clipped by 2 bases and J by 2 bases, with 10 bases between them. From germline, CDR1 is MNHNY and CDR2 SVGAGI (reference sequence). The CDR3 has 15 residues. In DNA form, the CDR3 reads TGTGCCAGCAGTTACGAGGGGGGGCCCTACAATGAGCAGTTCTTC. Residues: CASSYEGGPYNEQFF.

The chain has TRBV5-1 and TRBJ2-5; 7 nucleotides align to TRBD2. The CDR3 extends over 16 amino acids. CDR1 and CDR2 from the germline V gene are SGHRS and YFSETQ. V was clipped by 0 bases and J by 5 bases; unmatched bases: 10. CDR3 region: CASSLGDGGTAETQYF. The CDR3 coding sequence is TGCGCCAGCAGCTTGGGAGACGGGGGGACTGCGGAGACCCAGTACTTC.

For the CDR3, the DNA is TGCAGCGTTGAAGCCCCCGCAGGGGCAGAGACCCAGTACTTC. Encoded protein: CSVEAPAGAETQYF. The chain links TRBV29-1 to TRBJ2-5; perhaps TRBD1 as D (6 bases). Looked up from germline, CDR1 is SQVTM and CDR2 is ANQGSEA. V was trimmed by 1 base and J by 4 bases, leaving 13 bases between them. The CDR3 is made up of 14 amino acids.

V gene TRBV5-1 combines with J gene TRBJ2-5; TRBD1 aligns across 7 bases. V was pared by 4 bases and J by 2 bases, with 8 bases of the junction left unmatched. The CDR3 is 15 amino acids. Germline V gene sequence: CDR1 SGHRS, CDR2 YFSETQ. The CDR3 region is CASSITGTEQETQYF. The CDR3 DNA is TGCGCCAGCAGCATCACCGGGACAGAACAAGAGACCCAGTACTTC. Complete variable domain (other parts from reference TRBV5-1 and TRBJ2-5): KAGVTQTPRYLIKTRGQQVTLSCSPISGHRSVSWYQQTPGQGLQFLFEYFSETQRNKGNFPGRFSGRQFSNSRSEMNVSTLELGDSALYLCASSITGTEQETQYFGPGTRLLVL.

CDR3 residues: CASSVDPRGASNEQYF. The CDR3 DNA sequence: TGTGCCAGCAGCGTAGATCCGCGCGGGGCATCCAACGAGCAGTACTTC. The chain recombines TRBV9 with TRBJ2-7, with TRBD2 as a possible D gene (6 bases). With 0 bases removed from V and 5 bases from J, the gap between germline ends came to 18 bases. This CDR3 is 16 amino acids long. Germline V gene lookup returns CDR1 SGDLS and CDR2 YYNGEE.

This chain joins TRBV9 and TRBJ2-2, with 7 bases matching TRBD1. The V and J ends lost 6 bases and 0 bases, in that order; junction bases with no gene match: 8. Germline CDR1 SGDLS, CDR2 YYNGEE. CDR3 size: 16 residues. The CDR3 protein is CASTPPTGPNTGELFF. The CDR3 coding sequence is TGTGCCAGCACTCCGCCGACAGGGCCGAACACCGGGGAGCTGTTTTTT.

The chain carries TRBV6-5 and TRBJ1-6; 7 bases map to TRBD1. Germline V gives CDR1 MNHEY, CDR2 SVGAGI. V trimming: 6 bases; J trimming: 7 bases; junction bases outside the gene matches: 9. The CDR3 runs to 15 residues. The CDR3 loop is CASRVDRAENSPLHF. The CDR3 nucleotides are TGTGCCAGCAGAGTAGACAGGGCAGAAAATTCACCCCTCCACTTT.

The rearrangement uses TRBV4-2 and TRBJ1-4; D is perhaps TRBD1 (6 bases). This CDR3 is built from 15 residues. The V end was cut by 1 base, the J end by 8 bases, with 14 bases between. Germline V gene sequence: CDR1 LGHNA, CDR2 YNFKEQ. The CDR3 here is CASSQVPRTGEKLFF. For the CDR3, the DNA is TGTGCCAGCAGCCAAGTCCCCAGAACAGGGGAAAAACTGTTTTTT.

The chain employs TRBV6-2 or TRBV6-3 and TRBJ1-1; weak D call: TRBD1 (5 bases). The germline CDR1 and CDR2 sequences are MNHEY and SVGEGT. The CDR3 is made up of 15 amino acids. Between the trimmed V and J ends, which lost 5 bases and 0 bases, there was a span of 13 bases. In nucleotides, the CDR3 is TGTGCCAGCAGTCCCGGAGGGACCCTGAACACTGAAGCTTTCTTT. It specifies CASSPGGTLNTEAFF.

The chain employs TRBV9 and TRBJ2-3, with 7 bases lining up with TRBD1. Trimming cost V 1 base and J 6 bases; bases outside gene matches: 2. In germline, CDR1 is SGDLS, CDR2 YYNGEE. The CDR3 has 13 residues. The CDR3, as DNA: TGTGCCAGCAGCGTACAAGGGGGCGATACGCAGTATTTT. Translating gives CASSVQGGDTQYF.

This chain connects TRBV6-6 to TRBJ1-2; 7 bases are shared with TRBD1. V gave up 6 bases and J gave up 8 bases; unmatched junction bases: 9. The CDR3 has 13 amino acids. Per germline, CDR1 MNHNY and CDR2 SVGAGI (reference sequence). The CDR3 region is CASSYRGSEGYTF. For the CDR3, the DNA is TGTGCCAGCAGCTACAGGGGATCAGAAGGCTACACCTTC.